Listed below are T cell receptor beta chains from one sample, sequenced in a study of T cell repertoires in cytomegalovirus infection. Using its own MiXCR run on the reads, TCRdb lists one record per CDR3 protein. The sample consists of around 500,000 distinct CDR3 sequences, roughly 46% of them appearing once. The antigens these receptors bind are not known. The input for sequencing was cultured PBMCs, taken from culture after CMV antigen stimulation. The receptors come from a human donor in good health (CMV status not recorded). Some clones in this sample may be carry-over from other donors' samples. The CDR3 runs from the conserved cysteine through the conserved F or W. Each record gives: V gene, D gene, J gene, clone size, CDR3 DNA, CDR3 protein. A D gene is named only where the DNA matches it firmly. Expanded clones are given a class, and other clones once, few, many or no size at all.

v_gene: TRBV15
d_gene: NA
j_gene: TRBJ2-5
abundance: once
CDR3nt: TGTGCCACCAGCAGAGACCCGGGTCCCGGGGAGACCCAGTACTTC
CDR3aa: CATSRDPGPGETQYF

v_gene: TRBV20-1
d_gene: NA
j_gene: TRBJ2-4
abundance: NA
CDR3nt: TGCAGTGCTAGTCGTTCGGGAAACATTCAGTACTTC
CDR3aa: CSASRSGNIQYF

v_gene: TRBV4-1
d_gene: TRBD1
j_gene: TRBJ2-2
abundance: NA
CDR3nt: TGCGCCAGCAGCCAAAGTCGCGGGACAGGGAACACCGGGGAGCTGTTTTTT
CDR3aa: CASSQSRGTGNTGELFF

v_gene: TRBV9
d_gene: NA
j_gene: TRBJ1-1
abundance: NA
CDR3nt: TGTGCCAGCAGCGTAGTCCCTCGTGGAGATAGGACTGAAGCTTTCTTT
CDR3aa: CASSVVPRGDRTEAFF

v_gene: TRBV4-1
d_gene: TRBD1
j_gene: TRBJ1-4
abundance: NA
CDR3nt: TGCGCCAGCAGCCCATGGACAGGGGGCGGGACTAATGAAAAACTGTTTTTT
CDR3aa: CASSPWTGGGTNEKLFF

v_gene: TRBV7-2
d_gene: NA
j_gene: TRBJ2-4
abundance: few
CDR3nt: TGTGCCAGCAGCTTGGTAGCCAAAAACATTCAGTACTTC
CDR3aa: CASSLVAKNIQYF

v_gene: TRBV7-2
d_gene: TRBD1
j_gene: TRBJ2-5
abundance: few
CDR3nt: TGTGCCAGCAGCCGGCACAGGGGGCCGGAGGAGACCCAGTACTTC
CDR3aa: CASSRHRGPEETQYF

v_gene: TRBV20-1
d_gene: NA
j_gene: TRBJ1-3
abundance: NA
CDR3nt: TGCAGTGCTCATATTTCCTCTGGAAACACCATATATTTT
CDR3aa: CSAHISSGNTIYF

v_gene: TRBV4-2
d_gene: NA
j_gene: TRBJ1-6
abundance: NA
CDR3nt: TGTGCCAGCAGCCAAGAACCCAAGGGGATTGGAATCGGTTCACCCCTCCACTTT
CDR3aa: CASSQEPKGIGIGSPLHF

v_gene: TRBV7-2
d_gene: NA
j_gene: TRBJ1-6
abundance: NA
CDR3nt: TGTGCCAGCAGCGGACGACAGGCCGGCCTCCACTTT
CDR3aa: CASSGRQAGLHF